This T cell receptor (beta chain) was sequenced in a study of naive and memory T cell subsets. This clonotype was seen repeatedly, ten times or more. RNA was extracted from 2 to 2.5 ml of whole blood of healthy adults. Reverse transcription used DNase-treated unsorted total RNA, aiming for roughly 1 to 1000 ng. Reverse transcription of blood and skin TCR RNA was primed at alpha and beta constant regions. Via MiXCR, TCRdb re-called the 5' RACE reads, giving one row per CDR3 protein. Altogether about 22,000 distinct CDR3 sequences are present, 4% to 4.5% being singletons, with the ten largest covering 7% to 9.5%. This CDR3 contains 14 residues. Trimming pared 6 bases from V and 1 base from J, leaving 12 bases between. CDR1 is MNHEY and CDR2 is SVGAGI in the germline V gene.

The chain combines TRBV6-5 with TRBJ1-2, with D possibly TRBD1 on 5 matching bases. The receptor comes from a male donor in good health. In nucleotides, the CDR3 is TGTGCCAGCAGCTCGGACACGATTAACTATGGCTACACCTTC. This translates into CASSSDTINYGYTF.